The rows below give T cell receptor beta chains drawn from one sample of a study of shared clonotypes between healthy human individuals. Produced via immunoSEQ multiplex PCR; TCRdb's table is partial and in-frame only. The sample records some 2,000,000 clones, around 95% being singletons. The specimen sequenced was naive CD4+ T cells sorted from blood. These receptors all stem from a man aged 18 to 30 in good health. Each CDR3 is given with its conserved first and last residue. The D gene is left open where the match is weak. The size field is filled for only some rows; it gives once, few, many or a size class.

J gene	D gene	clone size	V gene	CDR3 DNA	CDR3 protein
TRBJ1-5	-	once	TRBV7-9	TGTGCCAGCAGCTTAGTAGATCAGCCCCAGCATTTT	CASSLVDQPQHF
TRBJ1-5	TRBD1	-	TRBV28	TGTGCCAGCAGCCAAACAGGGGGCGCGGGTCAGCCCCAGCATTTT	CASSQTGGAGQPQHF
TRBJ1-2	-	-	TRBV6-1	TGTGCCAGCAGTACGACAGTTTCGGGATTCGGCTACACCTTC	CASSTTVSGFGYTF
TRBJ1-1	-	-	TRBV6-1	TGTGCCAGCAGTGAAGCGCCCGGACTGAACACTGAAGCTTTCTTT	CASSEAPGLNTEAFF
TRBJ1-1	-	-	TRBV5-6	TGTGCCAGCAGCCACAGGTTGGTGAACACTGAAGCTTTCTTT	CASSHRLVNTEAFF
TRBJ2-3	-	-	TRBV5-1	TGCGCCAGCAGCGTGGACACGCCGAGCACAGATACGCAGTATTTT	CASSVDTPSTDTQYF
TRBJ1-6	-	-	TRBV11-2	TGTGCCAGCAGCTTGGACAGCGTCAATTCACCCCTCCACTTT	CASSLDSVNSPLHF
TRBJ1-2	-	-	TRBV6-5	TGTGCCAGCAGTTATTTGGACAGCGGCTATGGCTACACCTTC	CASSYLDSGYGYTF
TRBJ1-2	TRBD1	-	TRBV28	TGTGCCAGCAGTTCCCCCGGACAGGGGACCTATGGCTACACCTTC	CASSSPGQGTYGYTF
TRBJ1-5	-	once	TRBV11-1	TGTGCCAGCAGCTTAGCGGGGGTGAATCAGCCCCAGCATTTT	CASSLAGVNQPQHF
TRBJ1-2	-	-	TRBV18	TGTGCCAGCTCACCACGACAGGCCCTTAACTATGGCTACACCTTC	CASSPRQALNYGYTF
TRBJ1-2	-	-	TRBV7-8	TGTGCCAGCAGCTTGGGCGGGGTCGGAAATGGCTACACCTTC	CASSLGGVGNGYTF
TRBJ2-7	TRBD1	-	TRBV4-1	TGCGCCAGCAGCCAGGGGACAGGGAGATCCTACGAGCAGTACTTC	CASSQGTGRSYEQYF
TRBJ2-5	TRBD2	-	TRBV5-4	TGTGCCAGCAGCTTGGAGGGCGGGACTAGGGGGGAGACCCAGTACTTC	CASSLEGGTRGETQYF
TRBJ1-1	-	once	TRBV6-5	TGTGCCAGTCGCACGTCCGGGAACACTGAAGCTTTCTTT	CASRTSGNTEAFF
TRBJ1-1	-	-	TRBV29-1	TGCAGCGTTGTAACCCTTGAGACTTTCTTT	CSVVTLETFF
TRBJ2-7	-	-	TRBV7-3	TGTGCCAGCAGACTCTACGAGCAGTACTTC	CASRLYEQYF
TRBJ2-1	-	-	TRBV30	TGTGCCTGGAGCCCAAATCTCAGCAATGAGCAGTTCTTC	CAWSPNLSNEQFF
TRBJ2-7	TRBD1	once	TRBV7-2	TGTGCCAGCGGGACAGGTACCTACGAGCAGTACTTC	CASGTGTYEQYF
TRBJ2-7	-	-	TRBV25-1	TGTGCCAGCAGTGAAGCCGGGGTTCGGTACGAGCAGTACTTC	CASSEAGVRYEQYF
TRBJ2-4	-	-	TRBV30	TGTGCCTGGAGTGGGGGAAGGAGAGCCAAAAACATTCAGTACTTC	CAWSGGRRAKNIQYF
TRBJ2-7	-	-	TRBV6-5	TGTGCCAGCAGTTACGGCCAGGGAGGCTACGAGCAGTACTTC	CASSYGQGGYEQYF
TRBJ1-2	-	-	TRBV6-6	TGTGCCAGCGAGGAACGAGGCTATGGCTACACCTTC	CASEERGYGYTF
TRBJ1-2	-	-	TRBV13	TGTGCCAGCAGTTTAGAGGAGGGCCCTCTCTATGGCTACACCTTC	CASSLEEGPLYGYTF
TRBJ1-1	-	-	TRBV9	TGTGCCAGCAGCTTTGGACAGAACACTGAAGCTTTCTTT	CASSFGQNTEAFF
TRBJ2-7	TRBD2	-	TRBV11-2	TGTGCCAGCAGCTTAGGCTGGACTAGCGGGAGTTACGAGCAGTACTTC	CASSLGWTSGSYEQYF
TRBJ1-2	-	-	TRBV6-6	TGTGCCAGCAGTTACTCCCAGGGAGGGGGCTATGGCTACACCTTC	CASSYSQGGGYGYTF
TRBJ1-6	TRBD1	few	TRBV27	TGTGCCAGCAGTCCCAAACAGGGGAGATCACCCCTCCACTTT	CASSPKQGRSPLHF
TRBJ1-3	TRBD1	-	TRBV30	TGTGCCTGGACCCGACAGGGGGGAAACACCATATATTTT	CAWTRQGGNTIYF
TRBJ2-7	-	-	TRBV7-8	TGTGCCAGCAGCTTAGTCCGGGGCGAGCAGTACTTC	CASSLVRGEQYF
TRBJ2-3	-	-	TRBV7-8	TGTGCCAGCAGTGAGGGTCTAACGCAGTATTTT	CASSEGLTQYF
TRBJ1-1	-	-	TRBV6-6	TGTGCCAGCAGTTACTCAGAGATGAACACTGAAGCTTTCTTT	CASSYSEMNTEAFF
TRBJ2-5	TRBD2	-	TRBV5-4	TGTGCCAGCAGCCTCGGGAAGCGGGGGAAGGAGAAAGAGACCCAGTACTTC	CASSLGKRGKEKETQYF
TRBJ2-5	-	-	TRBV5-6	TGTGCCAGCAGCCTTCGAGAGACAGCCCAAGAGACCCAGTACTTC	CASSLRETAQETQYF
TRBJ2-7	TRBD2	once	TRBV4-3	TGCGCCAGCAGCCAAGCTAGCGGGCCGTACGAGCAGTACTTC	CASSQASGPYEQYF
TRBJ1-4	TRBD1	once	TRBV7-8	TGTGCCAGCAGCCCTGGGACAGGTGGTGAAAAACTGTTTTTT	CASSPGTGGEKLFF
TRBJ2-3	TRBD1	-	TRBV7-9	TGTGCCAGCAGCTTAGTGGCAGGGGGCAGGACAGATACGCAGTATTTT	CASSLVAGGRTDTQYF
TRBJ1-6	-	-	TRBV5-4	TGTGCCAGCAGCGCCGGGAGCCAGGGGAAAAATTCACCCCTCCACTTT	CASSAGSQGKNSPLHF
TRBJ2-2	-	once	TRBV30	TGTGCCTGGGGGGACGGACCGAACACCGGGGAGCTGTTTTTT	CAWGDGPNTGELFF
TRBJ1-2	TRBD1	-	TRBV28	TGTGCCAGCAGTGAGATCAGGGGGCACGCTAACTATGGCTACACCTTC	CASSEIRGHANYGYTF
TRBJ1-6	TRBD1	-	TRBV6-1	TGTGCCAGCAGTGCCAGGGGGCTCGTCCTTGATAATTCACCCCTCCACTTT	CASSARGLVLDNSPLHF
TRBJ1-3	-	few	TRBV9	TGTGCCAGCAGCGTAGACGGGAGCGGAAACACCATATATTTT	CASSVDGSGNTIYF
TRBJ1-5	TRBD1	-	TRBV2	TGTGCCAGCAGGGAGTGGACAGGGAGCAATCAGCCCCAGCATTTT	CASREWTGSNQPQHF
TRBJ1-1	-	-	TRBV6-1	TGTGCCAGCAGTCTATACAGGGTTGAAGCTTTCTTT	CASSLYRVEAFF
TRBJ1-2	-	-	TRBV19	TGTGCCAGTACCCACCAAACGGGGACAAACATAAGCTACACCTTC	CASTHQTGTNISYTF
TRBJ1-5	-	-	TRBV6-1	TGTGCCAGCAGTGAACAGGGCGGGAATCAGCCCCAGCATTTT	CASSEQGGNQPQHF
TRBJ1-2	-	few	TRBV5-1	TGCGCCAGCAGCTTGGACAGCAACTATGGCTACACCTTC	CASSLDSNYGYTF
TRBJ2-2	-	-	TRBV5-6	TGTGCCAGCAGCTTGAGGGGCCCGAACACCGGGGAGCTGTTTTTT	CASSLRGPNTGELFF
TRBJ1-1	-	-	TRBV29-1	TGCAGCGTTGCGAGGACGGATGAAGCTTTCTTT	CSVARTDEAFF
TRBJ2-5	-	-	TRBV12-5	TGTGCTAGTGGTTTGGACGAAGGGACCCAGTACTTC	CASGLDEGTQYF
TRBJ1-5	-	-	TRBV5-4	TGTGCCAGCAGCTTGGGCGGGGTTCTGCCTGGGTCCCAGCATTTT	CASSLGGVLPGSQHF
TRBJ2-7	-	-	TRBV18	TGTGCCAGCTCAGTCGGCTCGATCTACGAGCAGTACTTC	CASSVGSIYEQYF
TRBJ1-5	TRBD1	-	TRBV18	TGTGCCAGCTCACCACCTACACAGGGGCTTAATCAGCCCCAGCATTTT	CASSPPTQGLNQPQHF
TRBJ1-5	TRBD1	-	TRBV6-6	TGTGCCAGCAGTTACCATGGACAGGGCGGGAATCAGCCCCAGCATTTT	CASSYHGQGGNQPQHF
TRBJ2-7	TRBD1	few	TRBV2	TGTGCCAGCAGCCCGACAGGGGGCGTGTACGAGCAGTACTTC	CASSPTGGVYEQYF
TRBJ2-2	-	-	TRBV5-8	TGTGCCAGCAGCTTGGGGGGACGGGACACCGGGGAGCTGTTTTTT	CASSLGGRDTGELFF
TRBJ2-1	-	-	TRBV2	TGTGCCAGCAGTCCAGAGGAGCGGCGATACAATGAGCAGTTCTTC	CASSPEERRYNEQFF
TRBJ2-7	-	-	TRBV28	TGTGCCAGCCTAGGCGGGATCCGAATATACGGATCCTACGAGCAGTACTTC	CASLGGIRIYGSYEQYF
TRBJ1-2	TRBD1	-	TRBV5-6	TGTGCCAGCAGCTACCGGACAGGGGCGGATAACTATGGCTACACCTTC	CASSYRTGADNYGYTF